Listed below are T cell receptor beta chains from one sample, sequenced in a study of Ad26.COV2.S vaccination and SARS-CoV-2 variants. TCRdb's copy holds only in-frame clones and misses some; the assay was immunoSEQ multiplex PCR. This table holds 350,000 to 400,000 clones, 70% to 90% found once. The sample in question was peripheral blood, obtained in a trial of Ad26.COV2.S vaccine versus placebo. All receptors come from a person between 18 and 65 years old who received the Ad26.COV2.S COVID-19 vaccine or a placebo. Each CDR3 is given with its conserved first and last residue. Each record gives: CDR3 length, clone size, D gene, V gene, J gene, CDR3 protein, CDR3 DNA. The D gene is left open where the match is weak. Expanded clones get a size class; other rows say once, few or many, or leave the size out.

>12|-|-|TRBV6-5|TRBJ1-2
CASTSGVYGYTF
TGTGCCAGCACGTCAGGGGTTTATGGCTACACCTTC
>12|-|TRBD1|TRBV6-5|TRBJ1-1
CASAGRGPQSFF
TGTGCCAGCGCAGGGAGGGGGCCGCAATCTTTCTTT
>13|-|-|TRBV7-2|TRBJ2-3
CASSEWATDTQYF
TGTGCCAGCAGCGAGTGGGCGACAGATACGCAGTATTTT
>14|-|-|TRBV21-1|TRBJ1-1
CASSKQGIWTEAFF
TGTGCCAGCAGCAAACAGGGTATATGGACTGAAGCTTTCTTT
>16|-|-|TRBV6-5|TRBJ1-1
CASSYSGRSEMTEAFF
TGTGCCAGCAGTTACTCGGGACGTTCGGAGATGACTGAAGCTTTCTTT
>13|-|-|TRBV19|TRBJ1-2
CASTIGFSYGYTF
TGTGCCAGTACGATTGGGTTTAGCTATGGCTACACCTTC
>13|-|TRBD1|TRBV29-1|TRBJ2-7
CSVGTGETYEQYF
TGCAGCGTTGGGACAGGAGAAACCTACGAGCAGTACTTC
>12|few|-|TRBV6-5|TRBJ2-1
CASKATVHEQFF
TGTGCCAGCAAGGCCACGGTCCATGAGCAGTTCTTC
>14|-|-|TRBV29-1|TRBJ2-3
CSVESGFGTDTQYF
TGCAGCGTTGAAAGTGGTTTTGGTACAGATACGCAGTATTTT
>13|-|-|TRBV5-1|TRBJ2-5
CASSLDTQETQYF
TGCGCCAGCAGCTTGGACACTCAAGAGACCCAGTACTTC
>14|-|-|TRBV4-1|TRBJ1-2
CASSYRTANYGYTF
TGCGCCAGCAGCTACAGGACTGCTAACTATGGCTACACCTTC
>13|-|-|TRBV6-1|TRBJ1-2
CASSEDRPRGYTF
TGTGCCAGCAGTGAGGACCGACCTCGGGGCTACACCTTC
>14|once|-|TRBV6-5|TRBJ2-7
CASRQGRFLYEQYF
TGTGCCAGCAGACAAGGGAGATTTCTCTACGAGCAGTACTTC
>17|-|TRBD2|TRBV7-2|TRBJ2-7
CASSSRERGHSSYEQYF
TGTGCCAGCAGCTCCCGTGAGCGGGGCCACAGCTCCTACGAGCAGTACTTC
>15|-|-|TRBV11-2|TRBJ2-2
CASSLSASRVGELFF
TGTGCCAGCAGCTTATCCGCTAGCCGCGTCGGGGAGCTGTTTTTT
>14|-|TRBD1|TRBV6-5|TRBJ1-1
CASRDREKITEAFF
TGTGCCAGCAGGGACAGGGAGAAGATCACTGAAGCTTTCTTT
>16|-|TRBD1|TRBV7-9|TRBJ1-1
CASSPLTGVSDTEAFF
TGTGCCAGCAGCCCGTTGACAGGGGTGAGTGACACTGAAGCTTTCTTT
>11|-|TRBD1|TRBV10-2|TRBJ1-1
CASGSGGKAFF
TGCGCCAGCGGTTCAGGGGGCAAAGCTTTCTTT
>15|once|TRBD2|TRBV9|TRBJ2-5
CASSVGGLVMETQYF
TGTGCCAGCAGCGTAGGGGGACTAGTTATGGAGACCCAGTACTTC
>18|-|TRBD2|TRBV3-1/TRBV3-2|TRBJ2-7
CASSQSPVKSGTSYEQYF
TGTGCCAGCAGCCAATCGCCTGTGAAGTCCGGGACTAGCTACGAGCAGTACTTC
>15|few|-|TRBV7-9|TRBJ1-1
CASSPHRAEGDEAFF
TGTGCCAGCAGCCCCCACCGGGCAGAAGGGGATGAAGCTTTCTTT
>15|-|-|TRBV3-1/TRBV3-2|TRBJ2-1
CASSQAPLGRDEQFF
TGTGCCAGCAGCCAAGCCCCCCTGGGGCGAGATGAGCAGTTCTTC
>12|-|-|TRBV27|TRBJ2-5
CASSRGGETQYF
TGTGCCAGCAGTCGTGGGGGAGAGACCCAGTACTTC
>16|-|-|TRBV7-9|TRBJ1-3
CASSYSMESSGNTIYF
TGTGCCAGCAGCTATTCAATGGAGAGCTCTGGAAACACCATATATTTT
>16|-|-|TRBV5-1|TRBJ2-2
CASSPTQGGNTGELFF
TGCGCCAGCAGCCCGACCCAAGGAGGAAACACCGGGGAGCTGTTTTTT
>16|-|TRBD2|TRBV3-1/TRBV3-2|TRBJ2-5
CASSQDVAGTQETQYF
TGTGCCAGCAGCCAAGATGTAGCGGGGACACAAGAGACCCAGTACTTC
>14|once|TRBD1|TRBV2|TRBJ2-2
CASRATGRAGELFF
TGTGCCAGCAGGGCGACAGGGCGAGCCGGGGAGCTGTTTTTT
>15|-|-|TRBV6-5|TRBJ2-3
CASSYLGPRTDTQYF
TGTGCCAGCAGTTACTTGGGACCTCGCACAGATACGCAGTATTTT
>16|-|-|TRBV15|TRBJ1-5
CATSRESGSGLQPQHF
TGTGCCACCAGCAGAGAGTCAGGGAGCGGGCTTCAGCCCCAGCATTTT
>16|once|TRBD2|TRBV6-1|TRBJ2-7
CASSESGGAINYEQYF
TGTGCCAGCAGTGAGAGCGGGGGGGCCATCAACTACGAGCAGTACTTC
>16|-|-|TRBV24-1|TRBJ2-1
CATSDDNRVYDNEQFF
TGTGCCACCAGTGATGACAACAGGGTATACGACAATGAGCAGTTCTTC
>12|-|-|TRBV4-1|TRBJ2-1
CASSRFRGEQFF
TGCGCCAGCAGCCGCTTCAGGGGAGAGCAGTTCTTC
>14|-|-|TRBV10-3|TRBJ2-1
CAISDQIGVNEQFF
TGTGCCATCAGTGACCAAATCGGAGTAAATGAGCAGTTCTTC
>13|few|-|TRBV6-2/TRBV6-3|TRBJ1-2
CASSRDGDYGYTF
TGTGCCAGCAGTAGGGACGGGGACTATGGCTACACCTTC
>13|-|-|TRBV9|TRBJ2-1
CASSEPRINEQFF
TGTGCCAGCAGCGAGCCACGGATCAATGAGCAGTTCTTC
>14|-|-|TRBV7-9|TRBJ1-1
CASSLASQGTEAFF
TGTGCCAGCAGCTTAGCGTCCCAGGGCACTGAAGCTTTCTTT
>15|-|TRBD2|TRBV4-3|TRBJ2-7
CASSLGLAGGGEQYF
TGCGCCAGCAGCCTCGGACTAGCGGGGGGTGGCGAGCAGTACTTC
>14|-|-|TRBV19|TRBJ2-5
CASWDGTLQETQYF
TGTGCCAGTTGGGACGGAACCCTTCAAGAGACCCAGTACTTC
>16|-|TRBD1|TRBV5-5|TRBJ1-1
CASSQTPGQLYTEAFF
TGTGCCAGCAGCCAAACCCCGGGACAGCTGTACACTGAAGCTTTCTTT
>16|few|TRBD1|TRBV6-5|TRBJ1-1
CASSYGTGVVDTEAFF
TGTGCCAGCAGTTACGGGACAGGGGTGGTAGACACTGAAGCTTTCTTT
>15|-|-|TRBV2|TRBJ1-5
CASSQGPLSNQPQHF
TGTGCCAGCAGTCAAGGTCCCCTTAGCAATCAGCCCCAGCATTTT
>15|-|-|TRBV15|TRBJ1-5
CATSSFRGGNQPQHF
TGTGCCACCAGCAGTTTCCGGGGGGGCAATCAGCCCCAGCATTTT
>15|once|TRBD1|TRBV5-1|TRBJ1-2
CASSLDGQGIYGYTF
TGCGCCAGCAGCTTGGACGGACAGGGAATCTATGGCTACACCTTC
>16|-|-|TRBV6-5|TRBJ2-3
CASSFTAGTGTDTQYF
TGTGCCAGCAGTTTTACAGCCGGAACCGGCACAGATACGCAGTATTTT
>14|-|-|TRBV19|TRBJ2-2
CASSTQGSNGELFF
TGTGCCAGTAGTACACAGGGATCTAACGGGGAGCTGTTTTTT
>12|-|-|TRBV5-1|TRBJ2-7
CASSSLGYEQYF
TGCGCCAGCAGCTCACTTGGTTACGAGCAGTACTTC
>16|once|TRBD1|TRBV9|TRBJ2-7
CASSVAGGQATYEQYF
TGTGCCAGCAGCGTAGCTGGGGGACAGGCAACCTACGAGCAGTACTTC